The next 17 T cell receptor beta chains were all read from a single sample in a study of CD8 T cells in Susac syndrome. After extraction with the RNeasy kit, about 0.5 to 1 ug of the RNA was reverse transcribed using random hexamers. MiXCR, applied by TCRdb to the immunoSEQ multiplex PCR reads, yields one record per CDR3 protein. The data contain more than 55,000 distinct CDR3 sequences, approximately 95% of them seen just once; the ten biggest clones take up roughly 0.25%. Sequencing used CD8+ T cells from PBMCs. The receptors shown here come from a human donor in good health.

The chain is built from TRBV5-6 and TRBJ2-7; TRBD2 matches 7 bases. Germline values: CDR1 SGHDT, CDR2 YYEEEE. J lost 7 bases, V lost 3 bases, and 7 bases had no gene match. The CDR3 is 13 amino acids. This CDR3 reads CASSSSGSGEQYF. Written as DNA, the CDR3 is TGTGCCAGCAGCTCTAGCGGTTCAGGAGAGCAGTACTTC. The full variable domain, with the rest looked up from reference TRBV5-6 and TRBJ2-7, is DAGVTQSPTHLIKTRGQQVTLRCSPKSGHDTVSWYQQALGQGPQFIFQYYEEEERQRGNFPDRFSGHQFPNYSSELNVNALLLGDSALYLCASSSSGSGEQYFGPGTRLTVT.

This rearrangement joins TRBV15 to TRBJ2-1, with a possible D match to TRBD2 (5 bases). Trimming took 8 bases from V and 7 from J, leaving 12 bases between them. Germline CDR1 LNHNV, CDR2 YYDKDF (reference sequence). This CDR3 contains 12 residues. The CDR3 is CATAQDWNEQFF. DNA of the CDR3: TGTGCCACCGCCCAGGACTGGAATGAGCAGTTCTTC.

The V and J genes are TRBV12-3 or TRBV12-4 and TRBJ2-2, with no clear D. V was clipped by 1 base and J by 4 bases, with 7 bases between them. This CDR3 is 14 amino acids long. The CDR3 sequence is CASSLDTFTGELFF. The CDR3 nucleotides are TGTGCCAGCAGTTTAGATACCTTCACCGGGGAGCTGTTTTTT.

The genes are TRBV5-1 and TRBJ2-1; TRBD2 matches 7 bases. The V and J ends lost 0 bases and 4 bases, in that order; junction bases with no gene match: 4. This CDR3 spans 15 amino acids. Germline CDR1 and CDR2: SGHRS and YFSETQ. CDR3 sequence (DNA): TGCGCCAGCAGCTTGGCAGCGGGGATGTACAATGAGCAGTTCTTC. Translating gives CASSLAAGMYNEQFF. Full variable domain (outside the CDR3, taken from reference TRBV5-1 and TRBJ2-1): KAGVTQTPRYLIKTRGQQVTLSCSPISGHRSVSWYQQTPGQGLQFLFEYFSETQRNKGNFPGRFSGRQFSNSRSEMNVSTLELGDSALYLCASSLAAGMYNEQFFGPGTRLTVL.

This rearrangement joins TRBV7-8 to TRBJ2-1; D is possibly TRBD1 (5 bases). Trimming shortened V by 0 bases and J by 4 bases, and 10 bases separated the two germline ends. CDR1 SGHVS and CDR2 FQNEAQ come from the germline V gene. The CDR3 length is 15 residues. The CDR3 DNA is TGTGCCAGCAGCTTAGCGGACCGGACATACAATGAGCAGTTCTTC. It specifies CASSLADRTYNEQFF. Full variable domain (outside the CDR3, taken from reference TRBV7-8 and TRBJ2-1): GAGVSQSPRYKVAKRGQDVALRCDPISGHVSLFWYQQALGQGPEFLTYFQNEAQLDKSGLPSDRFFAERPEGSVSTLKIQRTQQEDSAVYLCASSLADRTYNEQFFGPGTRLTVL.

The V gene is TRBV5-6, the J gene TRBJ1-1; D is unclear. Trimming left V 4 bases short and J 0 bases short, with 10 bases between. The germline CDR1 and CDR2 sequences are SGHDT and YYEEEE. The CDR3 loop spans 14 amino acids. For the CDR3, the DNA is TGTGCCAGCAGCAAGCCCGTCATGAACACTGAAGCTTTCTTT. Its protein is CASSKPVMNTEAFF.

This clonotype was recorded once. The chain links TRBV29-1 to TRBJ2-3; weak D call: TRBD1 (6 bases). Germline CDR1 SQVTM, CDR2 ANQGSEA. V was cut by 7 bases and J by 2 bases, with 13 bases left in between. This CDR3 spans 13 amino acids. Here the CDR3 reads CSATGSSTDTQYF. Written as DNA, the CDR3 is TGCAGCGCTACAGGGTCATCCACAGATACGCAGTATTTT.

This chain links TRBV27 with TRBJ2-3; 7 bases fit TRBD1. The CDR3 loop spans 12 amino acids. Losses at the gene ends were 5 bases for V and 7 bases for J; bases not matched to a gene: 3. Germline-derived CDR1 and CDR2 are MNHEY and SMNVEV (reference sequence). DNA of the CDR3: TGTGCCAGCAGTGTGGGACAGCATACGCAGTATTTT. Translated: CASSVGQHTQYF.

The chain links TRBV7-9 to TRBJ1-4; D is unclear. V lost 8 bases and J lost 9, with 19 bases in between. CDR1 is SEHNR and CDR2 is FQNEAQ in the germline V gene (reference sequence). The length of the CDR3 is 14 residues. CDR3 nucleotide sequence: TGTGCCAGCCACCCGTCGGCAGGAATGCAAAAACTGTTTTTT. Amino acids: CASHPSAGMQKLFF. Based on the CDR3 plus reference TRBV7-9 and TRBJ1-4, the full variable domain is DTGVSQNPRHKITKRGQNVTFRCDPISEHNRLYWYRQTLGQGPEFLTYFQNEAQLEKSRLLSDRFSAERPKGSFSTLEIQRTEQGDSAMYLCASHPSAGMQKLFFGSGTQLSVL.

J is TRBJ2-7 and V is TRBV5-1, with 7 bases matching TRBD1. The CDR3 extends over 12 amino acids. Germline lookup yields CDR1 SGHRS and CDR2 YFSETQ. Losses at the gene ends were 3 bases for V and 4 bases for J; bases not matched to a gene: 1. CDR3 residues: CASSWGQYEQYF. In DNA, the CDR3 is TGCGCCAGCAGCTGGGGACAGTACGAGCAGTACTTC. The complete variable domain, with remaining parts taken from reference TRBV5-1 and TRBJ2-7, reads KAGVTQTPRYLIKTRGQQVTLSCSPISGHRSVSWYQQTPGQGLQFLFEYFSETQRNKGNFPGRFSGRQFSNSRSEMNVSTLELGDSALYLCASSWGQYEQYFGPGTRLTVT.

The rearrangement uses TRBV9 and TRBJ2-1; possible D gene TRBD1, 6 bases. Germline-derived CDR1 and CDR2 are SGDLS and YYNGEE. This CDR3 has 17 residues. V lost 0 bases and J 5 bases, leaving 18 bases between the germline ends. The CDR3 nucleotides read TGTGCCAGCAGCGTAGGGAACGAGGTCGGACAGAACAATGAGCAGTTCTTC. Protein sequence: CASSVGNEVGQNNEQFF.

V is TRBV7-9 and J is TRBJ2-3, with D perhaps TRBD1 (6 bases). This CDR3 spans 18 amino acids. CDR1 is SEHNR and CDR2 is FQNEAQ in the germline V gene (reference sequence). The V end was cut by 1 base, the J end by 1 base, with 18 bases between. This CDR3 is CASSLEVLQGIGTDTQYF. The CDR3 DNA reads as TGTGCCAGCAGCTTAGAGGTCCTCCAGGGGATCGGCACAGATACGCAGTATTTT.

The CDR3 spells CASSLLRGNTEAFF. The CDR3 DNA reads as TGTGCCAGCAGCTTACTCCGGGGGAACACTGAAGCTTTCTTT. The chain is built from TRBV13 and TRBJ1-1; D remains unclear. The CDR3 sequence is 14 residues long. Germline V gene sequence: CDR1 PRHDT, CDR2 FYEKMQ (reference sequence). Trimming stripped 2 bases from V and 1 base from J, with 8 bases between.

The genes are TRBV12-3 or TRBV12-4 and TRBJ2-1; 8 bases align to TRBD1. The CDR3 is 15 residues long. V lost 5 bases and J lost 8; bases outside the gene matches: 11. The CDR3 DNA sequence: TGTGCCAGCAGTCCCCTGGGGCCGGGACAGGATGAGCAGTTCTTC. It yields the protein CASSPLGPGQDEQFF.

The CDR3 sequence: CASSYGGTSSETQYF. The CDR3 nucleotides are TGTGCCAGCAGCTATGGCGGGACATCGTCAGAGACCCAGTACTTC. The chain carries TRBV5-6 and TRBJ2-5; TRBD1 or TRBD2 may be the D gene (6 bases each). V gave up 3 bases and J gave up 4 bases, with 16 bases separating them. CDR1 is SGHDT, CDR2 YYEEEE, per germline. The CDR3 is 15 residues long.

The rearrangement links TRBV25-1 to TRBJ2-2, with D hard to call. This CDR3 is 15 amino acids long. Trimming left V 2 bases short and J 0 bases short, with 7 bases between. CDR1 and CDR2 (germline): MGHDK, SYGVNS. The CDR3 is CASSERNANTGELFF. Written as DNA, the CDR3 is TGTGCCAGCAGTGAACGCAACGCGAACACCGGGGAGCTGTTTTTT.

The genes are TRBV29-1 and TRBJ2-2, with TRBD2 identical over 8 bases. J gave up 5 bases and V 2 bases, and 10 bases lay outside the gene matches. Germline V CDR1 and CDR2: SQVTM, ANQGSEA. The CDR3 spans 16 residues. The CDR3 DNA is TGCAGCGTTGAAAGAAGCGGGGGTGCGGGGACCGGGGAGCTGTTTTTT. Translation gives CSVERSGGAGTGELFF.